A selection of T cell receptor beta chains follows, all from one sample in a study of blood T cells in healthy people across ages. Using its own MiXCR run on the 5' RACE reads, TCRdb lists one record per CDR3 protein. The sample gives fewer than 800,000 distinct CDR3 sequences, 32% of which show up once; roughly 15% is in the top ten. The sequenced material came from blood. The receptors come from an elderly woman in good health. The CDR3 runs from the conserved cysteine through the conserved F or W. The D gene is left open where the match is weak. Part of the rows lack a size; the others show once, few, many or a class for expanded clones.

>NA|TRBJ2-3|TRBV24-1|many
CATGSGTSTDTQYF
TGTGCCACCGGTTCGGGGACTAGCACAGATACGCAGTATTTT
>TRBD1|TRBJ1-2|TRBV7-8|many
CASSISTGAGYTF
TGTGCCAGCAGCATTTCGACAGGGGCTGGCTACACCTTC
>TRBD2|TRBJ2-7|TRBV7-9|many
CASNPGGAGAEQYF
TGTGCCAGCAACCCCGGGGGGGCTGGAGCCGAGCAGTACTTC
>TRBD2|TRBJ2-1|TRBV5-1|once
CASSFRPGTSGNNEQFF
TGCGCCAGCAGCTTCAGACCCGGGACTAGCGGAAACAATGAGCAGTTCTTC
>TRBD1|TRBJ1-1|TRBV5-1|many
CASSPIRTGKGAEAFF
TGCGCCAGCAGCCCTATCCGGACAGGGAAAGGGGCTGAAGCTTTCTTT
>TRBD2|TRBJ2-1|TRBV5-1|many
CASSFGTRLTEQFF
TGCGCCAGCAGCTTCGGGACTAGACTTACTGAGCAGTTCTTC
>NA|TRBJ2-1|TRBV12-3/TRBV12-4|NA
CASSQVGAYNEQFF
TGTGCCAGCAGCCAAGTCGGGGCGTACAATGAGCAGTTCTTC
>TRBD1|TRBJ1-1|TRBV2|few
CATRQGTEAFF
TGTGCCACCCGACAGGGGACTGAAGCTTTCTTT
>TRBD1|TRBJ2-3|TRBV5-4|NA
CASSFPGQGISDTQYF
TGTGCCAGCAGCTTCCCGGGACAGGGGATTTCAGATACGCAGTATTTT
>NA|TRBJ1-6|TRBV27|many
CASSSLRAGPSSPLHF
TGTGCCAGCAGTTCCCTCCGGGCAGGGCCTTCATCACCCCTCCACTTT
>TRBD2|TRBJ2-7|TRBV4-1|NA
CASSPRGLAGAYEQYF
TGCGCCAGCAGCCCAAGGGGACTAGCGGGAGCCTACGAGCAGTACTTC
>NA|TRBJ2-7|TRBV4-3|few
CASSQEIGVDEQYF
TGCGCCAGCAGCCAAGAAATCGGGGTGGACGAGCAGTACTTC
>NA|TRBJ1-4|TRBV5-4|few
CASSLEPGTVSHEKLFF
TGTGCCAGCAGCTTAGAACCCGGGACGGTTAGTCATGAAAAACTGTTTTTT
>NA|TRBJ1-1|TRBV6-2/TRBV6-3|NA
CASSHQGRAFF
TGTGCCAGCAGCCACCAGGGGAGGGCTTTCTTT
>NA|TRBJ2-3|TRBV20-1|many
CSARDLGVWGTDTQYF
TGCAGTGCTAGAGATTTGGGGGTTTGGGGCACAGATACGCAGTATTTT
>NA|TRBJ2-1|TRBV6-2/TRBV6-3|many
CASVNFLQGDNEQFF
TGTGCCAGCGTTAATTTCTTACAGGGAGACAATGAGCAGTTCTTC
>NA|TRBJ2-1|TRBV7-6|many
CASSLANSGFRANEQFF
TGTGCCAGCAGCTTAGCGAACTCGGGGTTTCGGGCGAATGAGCAGTTCTTC
>NA|TRBJ1-6|TRBV2|NA
CASSYRVPGNSPLHF
TGTGCCAGCAGTTACCGGGTCCCGGGTAATTCACCCCTCCACTTT
>TRBD1|TRBJ2-7|TRBV7-9|NA
CASSRPLGTAPDEQYF
TGTGCCAGCAGCCGCCCGCTTGGGACAGCTCCTGACGAGCAGTACTTC
>NA|TRBJ1-2|TRBV12-3/TRBV12-4|many
CASTVGPPNYGYTF
TGTGCCAGCACTGTGGGCCCACCCAACTATGGCTACACCTTC
>NA|TRBJ1-2|TRBV12-3/TRBV12-4|many
CASRPSGSSGYTF
TGTGCCAGCAGACCGTCCGGGTCAAGCGGCTACACCTTC
>TRBD2|TRBJ2-7|TRBV20-1|many
CSARDGLAGTTYEQYF
TGCAGTGCTAGGGACGGACTAGCGGGGACCACCTACGAGCAGTACTTC
>NA|TRBJ1-1|TRBV3-1|few
CASSLGADTEAFF
TGTGCCAGCAGCCTTGGGGCTGACACTGAAGCTTTCTTT
>NA|TRBJ1-1|TRBV20-1|few
CGARDVITEAFF
TGCGGTGCTAGAGATGTGATCACTGAAGCTTTCTTT
>NA|TRBJ1-2|TRBV20-1|many
CSAQSQGNYGYTF
TGCAGTGCCCAGAGCCAGGGTAACTATGGCTACACCTTC
>NA|TRBJ2-7|TRBV28|few
CASSLGGAREQYF
TGTGCCAGCAGTTTGGGGGGGGCCCGCGAGCAGTACTTC
>NA|TRBJ2-5|TRBV28|NA
CAIRPNRAYNKQYF
TGTGCCATCAGGCCAAACAGGGCGTACAATAAGCAGTACTTC
>TRBD1|TRBJ2-1|TRBV7-9|NA
CASSLWTGVNNEQFF
TGTGCCAGCAGCTTGTGGACAGGAGTCAACAATGAGCAGTTCTTC
>TRBD2|TRBJ2-7|TRBV4-1|NA
CASSLDGGTSSYEQYF
TGCGCCAGCAGCCTCGACGGGGGGACGAGCTCCTACGAGCAGTACTTC
>NA|TRBJ1-5|TRBV6-2/TRBV6-3|NA
CASSNTGGSQPQHF
TGTGCCAGCAGCAATACGGGGGGGAGTCAGCCCCAGCATTTT
>NA|TRBJ1-2|TRBV7-2|many
CASSSGGWGRGGYTF
TGTGCCAGCAGCTCCGGTGGTTGGGGGCGAGGAGGCTACACCTTC
>NA|TRBJ2-3|TRBV10-3|many
CAIGGVSTDTQYF
TGTGCCATCGGTGGGGTAAGCACAGATACGCAGTATTTT
>NA|TRBJ1-1|TRBV12-3/TRBV12-4|few
CASSFLGAEAFF
TGTGCCAGCAGTTTTTTGGGGGCTGAAGCTTTCTTT
>NA|TRBJ1-5|TRBV19|NA
CASSIEGPRGRQPQHF
TGTGCCAGTAGTATAGAGGGACCCCGGGGCCGTCAGCCCCAGCATTTT
>NA|TRBJ2-1|TRBV7-2|many
CASSSLLFVADEQFF
TGTGCCAGCAGCTCCCTCCTTTTCGTAGCGGATGAGCAGTTCTTC
>NA|TRBJ2-1|TRBV9|many
CASSVVDEQFF
TGTGCCAGCAGCGTAGTTGATGAGCAGTTCTTC
>NA|TRBJ1-1|TRBV19|NA
CATKKTGNTEAFF
TGTGCCACGAAAAAAACAGGTAACACTGAAGCTTTCTTT
>NA|TRBJ1-2|TRBV13|many
CASSSTENYGYTF
TGTGCCAGCAGCTCGACAGAAAACTATGGCTACACCTTC
>NA|TRBJ2-3|TRBV15|many
CATSRDNTGAMDTQYF
TGTGCCACCAGCAGAGATAACACAGGTGCTATGGATACGCAGTATTTT
>NA|TRBJ2-7|TRBV25-1|NA
CASSERFRDEQYF
TGTGCCAGCAGTGAACGGTTTCGAGACGAGCAGTACTTC
>NA|TRBJ2-1|TRBV19|many
CASSIRTGAHEQFF
TGTGCCAGTAGTATAAGGACTGGGGCCCATGAGCAGTTCTTC
>NA|TRBJ2-7|TRBV10-3|NA
CAINRGLSYEQYF
TGTGCCATCAATCGGGGGCTCTCCTACGAGCAGTACTTC
>NA|TRBJ1-1|TRBV27|few
CASRISSLRPDTEAFF
TGTGCCAGCAGGATCTCTTCCCTTCGGCCCGACACTGAAGCTTTCTTT
>NA|TRBJ2-7|TRBV10-1|many
CASSESKAGVLYEQYF
TGCGCCAGCAGTGAGTCTAAGGCCGGGGTCCTCTACGAGCAGTACTTC
>TRBD2|TRBJ2-3|TRBV20-1|NA
CSATTSGEFTRVDTQYF
TGCAGTGCTACGACTAGCGGGGAATTCACACGGGTGGATACGCAGTATTTT
>TRBD1|TRBJ2-2|TRBV5-1|many
CASWKSDRGRGTGELFF
TGCGCCAGCTGGAAATCGGACAGGGGGCGCGGCACCGGGGAGCTGTTTTTT
>NA|TRBJ1-4|TRBV10-3|many
CAISGANEKLFF
TGTGCCATCAGTGGAGCTAATGAAAAACTGTTTTTT